The entry that follows covers one T cell receptor beta chain sequence. This specimen comes from a study of blood T cell repertoires in COVID-19. Study-wide context: Samples came from the United States, Italy and Spain, spanning acute and convalescent COVID-19. Sample material is recorded as cDNA or gDNA derived from T cells, B-cell-depleted T cells, or PBMCs.

In the original analysis: Using reference gene primer amplification, nucleated cell counts were estimated. Some clones are missing from TCRdb's copy, which holds only in-frame ones; the method was immunoSEQ multiplex PCR. That table furnishes V, J and clone size, whereas the DNA furnished D and trimming. The sample has hundreds of thousands of clones, approximately 90% seen once. This sequence originates from a woman aged 18-29 years with acute or convalescent COVID-19. Source material: peripheral blood.

The CDR3 sequence is CASSRGFQETQYF. The DNA of the CDR3 is TGTGCCAGCAGTCGAGGGTTCCAAGAGACCCAGTACTTC. V is TRBV6-2 or TRBV6-3 and J is TRBJ2-5, with a tentative D call TRBD2 (5 bases). V shed 5 bases and J shed 1 base, with 8 bases lying between them. Germline-derived CDR1 and CDR2 are MNHEY and SVGEGT. CDR3 length: 13 amino acids.